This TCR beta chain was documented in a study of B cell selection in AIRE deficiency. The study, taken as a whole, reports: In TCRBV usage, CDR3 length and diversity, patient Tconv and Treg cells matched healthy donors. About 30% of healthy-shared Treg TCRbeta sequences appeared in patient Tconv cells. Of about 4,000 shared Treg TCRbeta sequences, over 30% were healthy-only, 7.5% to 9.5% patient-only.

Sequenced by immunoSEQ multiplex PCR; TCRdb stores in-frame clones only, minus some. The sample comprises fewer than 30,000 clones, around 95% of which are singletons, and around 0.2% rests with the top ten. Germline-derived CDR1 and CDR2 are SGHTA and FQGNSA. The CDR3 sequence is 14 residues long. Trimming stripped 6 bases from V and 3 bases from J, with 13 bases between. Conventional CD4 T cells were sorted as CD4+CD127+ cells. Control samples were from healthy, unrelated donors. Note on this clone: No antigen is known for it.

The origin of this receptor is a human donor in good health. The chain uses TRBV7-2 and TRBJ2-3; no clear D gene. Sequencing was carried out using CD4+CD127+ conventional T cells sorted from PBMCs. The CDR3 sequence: CASRMAIGTDTQYF. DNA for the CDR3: TGTGCCAGCAGGATGGCCATTGGGACAGATACGCAGTATTTT.